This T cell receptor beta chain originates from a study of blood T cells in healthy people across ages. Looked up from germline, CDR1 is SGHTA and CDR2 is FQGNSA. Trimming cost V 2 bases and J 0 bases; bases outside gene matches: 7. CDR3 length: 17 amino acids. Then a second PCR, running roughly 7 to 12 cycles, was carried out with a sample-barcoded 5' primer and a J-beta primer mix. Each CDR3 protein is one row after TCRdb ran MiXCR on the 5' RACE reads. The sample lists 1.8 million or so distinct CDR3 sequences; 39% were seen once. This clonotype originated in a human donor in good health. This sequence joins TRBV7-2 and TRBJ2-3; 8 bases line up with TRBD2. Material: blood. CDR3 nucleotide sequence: TGTGCCAGCAGCTTACTGTCTAGCGGGTATAGCACAGATACGCAGTATTTT. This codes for CASSLLSSGYSTDTQYF. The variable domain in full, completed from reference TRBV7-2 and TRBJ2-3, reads GAGVSQSPSNKVTEKGKDVELRCDPISGHTALYWYRQSLGQGLEFLIYFQGNSAPDKSGLPSDRFSAERTGGSVSTLTIQRTQQEDSAVYLCASSLLSSGYSTDTQYFGPGTRLTVL.